This TCR beta chain was recovered during a study of OX40 agonist ivuxolimab in advanced cancers. At the level of the study: The mean age was roughly 60 years, ranging from about 20 to 90, with about 87% of participants male. Prior checkpoint blockade (anti-PD-1, anti-PD-L1 or anti-CTLA-4) was permitted; roughly 40% had it.

Sequencing was performed with immunoSEQ multiplex PCR; in TCRdb, only in-frame clones are kept and a portion is missing. The table records fewer than 25,000 clones, roughly 83% of them present only once. Germline loops: CDR1 SGHRS, CDR2 YFSETQ. The CDR3 spans 12 residues. V lost 4 bases and J 8 bases, leaving 10 bases between the germline ends. Material: CD4+ or CD8+ T cells sorted from blood, obtained in a trial of the OX40 agonist ivuxolimab. The TCR was taken from an adult with an advanced solid tumor such as melanoma, head and neck, liver or kidney cancer. V gene TRBV5-1 combines with J gene TRBJ2-1; D possibly corresponds to TRBD2 (6 bases). DNA for the CDR3: TGCGCCAGCAGCCTGGGGGGTCATGAGCAGTTCTTC. It yields the protein CASSLGGHEQFF.